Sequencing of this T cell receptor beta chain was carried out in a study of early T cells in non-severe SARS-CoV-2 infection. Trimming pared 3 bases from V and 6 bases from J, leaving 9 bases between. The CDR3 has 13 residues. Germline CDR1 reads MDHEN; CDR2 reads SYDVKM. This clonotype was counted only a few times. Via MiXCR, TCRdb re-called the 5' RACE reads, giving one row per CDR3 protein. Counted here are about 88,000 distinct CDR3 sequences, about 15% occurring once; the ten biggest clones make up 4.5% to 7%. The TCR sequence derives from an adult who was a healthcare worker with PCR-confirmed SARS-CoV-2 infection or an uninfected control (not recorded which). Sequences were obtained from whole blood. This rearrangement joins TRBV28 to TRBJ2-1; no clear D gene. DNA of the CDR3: TGTGCCAGCAGTTTCATGCAGGTCAATGAGCAGTTCTTC. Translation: CASSFMQVNEQFF.